This paragraph reports one T cell receptor (beta chain). This clone has only a few counts. This receptor's antigen is unknown. The record has no base qualities; no much larger clone is one base away. The sample originates from a study of blood T cell repertoires in COVID-19 (dated by TCRdb to 2020 to 2021). With regard to the full study: Samples from collaborators originated in the United States, Italy and Spain and spanned both the acute and convalescent phases of COVID-19. Samples came from the ongoing ImmuneRACE study (first 160 participants) plus 1,254 subjects from 6 global collaborators. A freely available public database, intended as a resource for researchers studying the immune response to SARS-CoV-2, is where the repertoires were released. Subjects who had been exposed to COVID-19, were actively infected with it, or had recovered from it provided the deeply sampled blood TCRbeta repertoires that made up the dataset. The prospective study material was composed of cDNA or gDNA derived from T cells, B-cell-depleted T cells, or PBMCs. Where available, HLA class I and class II types were obtained from metadata supplied by the sample provider rather than from assay-based typing. Sample metadata almost always included a de-identified subject ID, COVID-19 status, age in years and sex.

TCRbeta CDR3 regions were amplified from genomic DNA by means of the immunoSEQ Assay, a bias-controlled multiplex PCR. As for the authors' bioinformatics: The number of nucleated cells in each sample was estimated from the amplification of reference gene primers within the assay. Sequence reads were collapsed and filtered to measure the absolute abundance of every unique TCRbeta CDR3 rearrangement. For each sample, productive Simpson clonality was calculated by taking the square root of Simpson's diversity index across productive rearrangements. TCRdb limited this immuneACCESS table to in-frame rearrangements with V and J called. A share of clones is missing; checked studies link under half to unresolved V genes, and the rest is unexplained. The V and J calls and clone size were taken over from that table, and D and trimming were inferred from the DNA. The sample table lists some 80,000 clones, about 90% of them with a count of one. About 2.4% of the sample belongs to the ten largest clones.

General study outcomes and caveats: The quantity of clinical and demographic metadata differed by source and by participant and was supplied without curation.

The collaborating institutions used their own protocols to collect whole blood in K2EDTA tubes. Collaborator samples were shipped for TCRbeta analysis as frozen whole blood, isolated PBMCs, or DNA extracted from either sample type. Taken from cysteine to phenylalanine, the CDR3 has 12 residues. The read is trimmed to its CDR3 DNA, 36 bases read in frame from base 1. Sequences KGHSH (CDR1) and LQKENI (CDR2) are obtained from the germline V gene. V loses 10 bases at its end and J loses 0 bases; junction bases beyond the gene matches: 3. Sequencing was performed on peripheral blood. The sequence was collected from a human donor in a cohort sampled during active COVID-19. The chain joins TRBV18 to TRBJ2-7; TRBD2 agrees with 7 junctional bases. The CDR3 protein sequence reads: CATCGSSYEQYF. In nucleotide form, the sequence is TGTGCCACCTGCGGGAGCTCCTACGAGCAGTACTTC.